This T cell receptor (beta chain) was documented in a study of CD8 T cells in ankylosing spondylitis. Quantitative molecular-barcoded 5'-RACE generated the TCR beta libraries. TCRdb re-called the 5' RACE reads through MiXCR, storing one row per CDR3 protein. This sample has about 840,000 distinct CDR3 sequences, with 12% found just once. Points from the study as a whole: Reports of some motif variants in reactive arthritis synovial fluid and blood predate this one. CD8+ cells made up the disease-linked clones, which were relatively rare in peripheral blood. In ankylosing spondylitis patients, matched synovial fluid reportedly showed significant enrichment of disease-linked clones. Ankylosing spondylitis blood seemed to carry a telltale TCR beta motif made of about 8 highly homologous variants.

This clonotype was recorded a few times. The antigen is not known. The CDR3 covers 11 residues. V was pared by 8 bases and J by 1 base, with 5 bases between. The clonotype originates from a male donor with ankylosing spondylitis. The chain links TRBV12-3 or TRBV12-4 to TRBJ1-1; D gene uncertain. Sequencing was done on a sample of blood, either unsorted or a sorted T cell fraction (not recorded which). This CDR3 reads CASGRNTEAFF. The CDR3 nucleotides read TGTGCCAGCGGGAGGAACACTGAAGCTTTCTTT.